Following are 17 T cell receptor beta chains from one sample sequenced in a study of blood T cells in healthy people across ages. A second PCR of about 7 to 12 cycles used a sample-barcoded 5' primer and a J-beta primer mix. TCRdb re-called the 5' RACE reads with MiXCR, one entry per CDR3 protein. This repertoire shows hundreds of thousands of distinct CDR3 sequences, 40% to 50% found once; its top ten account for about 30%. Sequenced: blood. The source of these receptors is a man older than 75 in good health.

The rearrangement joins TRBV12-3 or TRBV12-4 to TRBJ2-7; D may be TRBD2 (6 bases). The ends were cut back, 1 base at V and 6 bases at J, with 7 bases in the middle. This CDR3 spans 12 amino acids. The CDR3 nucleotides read TGTGCCAGCAGTTTAGAGGAGGGCGAGCAGTACTTC. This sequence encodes CASSLEEGEQYF.

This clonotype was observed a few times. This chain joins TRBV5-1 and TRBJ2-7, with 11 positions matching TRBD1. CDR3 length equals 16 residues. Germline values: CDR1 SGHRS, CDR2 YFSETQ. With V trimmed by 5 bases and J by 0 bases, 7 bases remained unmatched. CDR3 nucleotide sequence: TGCGCCAGCAGATTAGGGACAGGGGGTCCCTCCTACGAGCAGTACTTC. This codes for CASRLGTGGPSYEQYF.

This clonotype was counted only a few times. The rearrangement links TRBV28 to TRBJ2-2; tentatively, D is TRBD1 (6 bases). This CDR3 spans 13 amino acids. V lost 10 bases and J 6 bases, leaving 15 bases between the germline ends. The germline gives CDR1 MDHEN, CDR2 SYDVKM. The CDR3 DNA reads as TGTGCCACCCAGGACAGCGGCCCCGGGGAGCTGTTTTTT. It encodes CATQDSGPGELFF.

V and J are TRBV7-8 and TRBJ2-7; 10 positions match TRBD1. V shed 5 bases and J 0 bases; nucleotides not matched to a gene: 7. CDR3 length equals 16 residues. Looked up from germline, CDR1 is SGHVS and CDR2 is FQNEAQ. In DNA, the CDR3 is TGTGCCAGCAGCGGACAGGGGGGTAGAAGCTCCTACGAGCAGTACTTC. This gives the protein CASSGQGGRSSYEQYF.

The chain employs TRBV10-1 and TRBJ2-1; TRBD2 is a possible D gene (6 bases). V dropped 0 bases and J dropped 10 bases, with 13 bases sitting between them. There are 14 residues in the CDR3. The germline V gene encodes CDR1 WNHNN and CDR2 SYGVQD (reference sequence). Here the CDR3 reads CASSESGREHEQFF. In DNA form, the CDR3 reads TGCGCCAGCAGTGAGTCGGGGCGGGAACACGAGCAGTTCTTC.

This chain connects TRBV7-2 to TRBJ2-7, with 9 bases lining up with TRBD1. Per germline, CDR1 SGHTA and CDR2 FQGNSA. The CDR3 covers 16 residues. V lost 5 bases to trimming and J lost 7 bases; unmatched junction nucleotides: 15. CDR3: CASSERRGTGPREQYF. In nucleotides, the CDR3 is TGTGCCAGCAGCGAAAGGAGGGGGACAGGGCCCAGGGAGCAGTACTTC. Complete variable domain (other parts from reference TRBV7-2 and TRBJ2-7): GAGVSQSPSNKVTEKGKDVELRCDPISGHTALYWYRQSLGQGLEFLIYFQGNSAPDKSGLPSDRFSAERTGGSVSTLTIQRTQQEDSAVYLCASSERRGTGPREQYFGPGTRLTVT.

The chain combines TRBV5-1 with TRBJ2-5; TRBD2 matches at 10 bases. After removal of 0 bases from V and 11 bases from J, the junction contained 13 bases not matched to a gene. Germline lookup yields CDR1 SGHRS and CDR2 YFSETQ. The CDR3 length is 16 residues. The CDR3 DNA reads TGCGCCAGCAGCTTGGTCCTAGCGGGGGATTACAAGGAGCAGTACTTC. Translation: CASSLVLAGDYKEQYF. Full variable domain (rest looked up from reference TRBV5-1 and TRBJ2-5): KAGVTQTPRYLIKTRGQQVTLSCSPISGHRSVSWYQQTPGQGLQFLFEYFSETQRNKGNFPGRFSGRQFSNSRSEMNVSTLELGDSALYLCASSLVLAGDYKEQYFGPGTRLLVL.

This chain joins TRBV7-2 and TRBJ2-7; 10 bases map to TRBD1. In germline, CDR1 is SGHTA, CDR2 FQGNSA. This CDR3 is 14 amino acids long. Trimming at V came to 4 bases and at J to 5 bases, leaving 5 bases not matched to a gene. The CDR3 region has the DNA TGTGCCAGCAGCTCCAGGACAGGGGGGGACGAGCAGTACTTC. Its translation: CASSSRTGGDEQYF.

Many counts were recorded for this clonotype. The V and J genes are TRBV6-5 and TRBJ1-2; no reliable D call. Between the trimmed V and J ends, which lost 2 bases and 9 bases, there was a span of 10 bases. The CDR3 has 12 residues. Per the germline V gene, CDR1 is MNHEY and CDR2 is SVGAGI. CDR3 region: CASSYVGSSYTF. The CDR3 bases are TGTGCCAGCAGTTACGTGGGGAGTAGCTACACCTTC.

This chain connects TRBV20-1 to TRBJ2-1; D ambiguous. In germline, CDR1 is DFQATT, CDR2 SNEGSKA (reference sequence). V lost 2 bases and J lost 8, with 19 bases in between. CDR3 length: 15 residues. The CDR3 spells CSARTLETALDEQFF. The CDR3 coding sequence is TGCAGTGCTAGAACCCTGGAGACGGCCCTGGATGAGCAGTTCTTC.

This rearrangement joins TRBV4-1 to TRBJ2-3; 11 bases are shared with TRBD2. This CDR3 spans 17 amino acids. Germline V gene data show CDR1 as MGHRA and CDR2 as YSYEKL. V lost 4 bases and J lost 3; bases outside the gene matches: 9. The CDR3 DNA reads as TGCGCCAGCAGCCGAGAAAATAGCGGGGGGGGAACAGATACGCAGTATTTT. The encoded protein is CASSRENSGGGTDTQYF.

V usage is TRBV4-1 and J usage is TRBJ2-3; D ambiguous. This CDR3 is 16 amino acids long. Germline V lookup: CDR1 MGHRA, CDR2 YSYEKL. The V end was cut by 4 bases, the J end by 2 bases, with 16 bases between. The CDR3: CASSRPLGQTTDTQYF. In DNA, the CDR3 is TGCGCCAGCAGCCGACCGCTAGGGCAGACCACAGATACGCAGTATTTT.

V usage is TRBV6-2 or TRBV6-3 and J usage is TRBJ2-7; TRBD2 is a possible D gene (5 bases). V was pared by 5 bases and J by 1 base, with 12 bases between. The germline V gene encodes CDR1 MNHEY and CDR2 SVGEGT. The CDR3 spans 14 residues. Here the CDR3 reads CASSPEDSSYEQYF. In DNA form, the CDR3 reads TGTGCCAGCAGTCCAGAGGACTCTTCCTACGAGCAGTACTTC.

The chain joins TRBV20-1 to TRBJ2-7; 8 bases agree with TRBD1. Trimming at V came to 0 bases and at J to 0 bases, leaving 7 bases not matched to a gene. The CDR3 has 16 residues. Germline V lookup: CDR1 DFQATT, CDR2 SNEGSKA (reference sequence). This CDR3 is CSARDGQGLSSYEQYF. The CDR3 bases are TGCAGTGCTAGAGATGGACAGGGTCTAAGCTCCTACGAGCAGTACTTC.

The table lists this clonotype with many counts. This CDR3 is CASTPTSGTYQETQYF. The CDR3 DNA reads as TGTGCCAGCACCCCGACTAGCGGGACGTACCAAGAGACCCAGTACTTC. This chain uses TRBV7-8 with TRBJ2-5, with 11 bases identical to TRBD2. The CDR3 contains 16 residues. V shed 7 bases, J shed 0 bases, and the junction held 7 bases outside the gene matches. Germline CDR1 SGHVS, CDR2 FQNEAQ.

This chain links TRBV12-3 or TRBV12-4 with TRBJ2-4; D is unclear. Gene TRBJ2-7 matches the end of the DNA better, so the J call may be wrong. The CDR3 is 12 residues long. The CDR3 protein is CASSLVGCEQYF. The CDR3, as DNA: TGTGCCAGCAGTTTAGTAGGGTGCGAGCAGTACTTC.

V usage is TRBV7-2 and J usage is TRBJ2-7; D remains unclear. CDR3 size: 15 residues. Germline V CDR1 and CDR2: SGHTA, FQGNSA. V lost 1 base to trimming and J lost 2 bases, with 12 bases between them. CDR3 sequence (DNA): TGTGCCAGCAGCTTAGGAAGTAAGGTAACCTACGAGCAGTACTTC. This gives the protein CASSLGSKVTYEQYF.